Sequencing of this TCR beta chain was carried out in a study of response to subunit inactivated influenza vaccine. TCRdb used MiXCR to reprocess the RT-PCR reads, holding one entry per CDR3 protein. The sample carries 250,000 to 350,000 distinct CDR3 sequences, approximately 20% recorded once. This clonotype is a singleton in its sample. Its antigen is unknown. Study-level points and caveats: Authors suggested that a seasonal influenza vaccination recruits few new T cells each time.

Trimming cost V 0 bases and J 4 bases, with 13 bases left between them. CDR1 is SGHRS and CDR2 is YFSETQ in the germline V gene. This CDR3 is 15 amino acids long. V and J are TRBV5-1 and TRBJ1-1, with a tentative D call TRBD1 (6 bases). The sample consisted of PBMCs from blood, taken about 20 months after vaccination. This TCR was recovered from a man aged 45 to 70 who received an inactivated influenza vaccine. The CDR3 is CASSLGDNSVTEAFF. DNA of the CDR3: TGCGCCAGCAGCTTGGGGGACAACAGCGTCACTGAAGCTTTCTTT.